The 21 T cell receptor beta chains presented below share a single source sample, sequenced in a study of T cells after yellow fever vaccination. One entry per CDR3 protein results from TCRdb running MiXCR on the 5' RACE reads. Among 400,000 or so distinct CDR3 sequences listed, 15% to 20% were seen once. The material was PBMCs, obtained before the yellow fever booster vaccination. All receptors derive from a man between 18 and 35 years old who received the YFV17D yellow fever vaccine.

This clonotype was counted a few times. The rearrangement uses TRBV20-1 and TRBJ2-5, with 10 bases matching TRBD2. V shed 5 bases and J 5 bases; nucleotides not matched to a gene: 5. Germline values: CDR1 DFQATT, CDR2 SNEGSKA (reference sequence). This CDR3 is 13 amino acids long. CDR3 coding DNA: TGCAGTGCTGAGCGGGGGGGCCGGGAGACCCAGTACTTC. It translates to CSAERGGRETQYF.

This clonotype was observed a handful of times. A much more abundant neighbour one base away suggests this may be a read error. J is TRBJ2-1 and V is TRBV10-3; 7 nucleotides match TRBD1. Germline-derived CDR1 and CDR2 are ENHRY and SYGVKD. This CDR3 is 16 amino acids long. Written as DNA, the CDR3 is TGTTCCATCAGTGAGGGACAGACAAGCTCCTACAATGAGCAGTTCTTC. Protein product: CSISEGQTSSYNEQFF.

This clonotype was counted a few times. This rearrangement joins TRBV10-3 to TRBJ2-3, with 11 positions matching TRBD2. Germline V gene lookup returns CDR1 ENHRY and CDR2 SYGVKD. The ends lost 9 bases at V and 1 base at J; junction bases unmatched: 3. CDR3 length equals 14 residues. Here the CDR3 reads CAIQLAGGTDTQYF. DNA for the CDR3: TGTGCCATTCAACTAGCGGGGGGCACAGATACGCAGTATTTT.

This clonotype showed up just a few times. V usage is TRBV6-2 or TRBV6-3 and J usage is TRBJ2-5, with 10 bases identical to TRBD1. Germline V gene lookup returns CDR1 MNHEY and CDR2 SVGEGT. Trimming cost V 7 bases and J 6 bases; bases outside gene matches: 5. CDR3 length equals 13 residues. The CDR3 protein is CASTGQGKKTQYF. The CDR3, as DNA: TGTGCCAGCACGGGACAGGGGAAGAAGACCCAGTACTTC.

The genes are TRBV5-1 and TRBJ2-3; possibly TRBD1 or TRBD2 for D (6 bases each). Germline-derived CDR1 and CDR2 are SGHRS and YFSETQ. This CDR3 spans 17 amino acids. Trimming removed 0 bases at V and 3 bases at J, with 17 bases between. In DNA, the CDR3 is TGCGCCAGCAGCTTGGCAGTGCAAGGGGGGAGGACAGATACGCAGTATTTT. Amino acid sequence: CASSLAVQGGRTDTQYF.

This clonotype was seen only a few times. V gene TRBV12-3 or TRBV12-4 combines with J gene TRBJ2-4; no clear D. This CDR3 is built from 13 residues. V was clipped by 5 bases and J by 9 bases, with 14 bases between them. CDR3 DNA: TGTGCCAGCAGTGCCCAAGGGCTCGGCATTCAGTACTTC. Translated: CASSAQGLGIQYF.

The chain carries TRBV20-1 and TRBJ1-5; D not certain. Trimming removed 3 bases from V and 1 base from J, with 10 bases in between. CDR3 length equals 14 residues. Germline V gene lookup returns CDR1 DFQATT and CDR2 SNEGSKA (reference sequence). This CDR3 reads CSASKGGSNQPQHF. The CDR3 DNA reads TGCAGTGCTAGTAAAGGCGGGAGCAATCAGCCCCAGCATTTT.

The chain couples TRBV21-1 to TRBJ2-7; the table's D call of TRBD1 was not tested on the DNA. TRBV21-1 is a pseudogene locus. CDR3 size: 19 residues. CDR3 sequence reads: CASTQRRQGESGGSYEQYV. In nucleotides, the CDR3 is TGTGCCAGCACCCAAAGGCGACAGGGCGAGAGCGGGGGTTCCTACGAGCAGTACGTC.

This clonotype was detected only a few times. The CDR3 DNA reads as TGTGCCAGCAGCCCCCGACCCATCTCAGGGGCCAACGTCCTGACTTTC. It translates to CASSPRPISGANVLTF. The V call is TRBV3-1, the J call TRBJ2-6; D is uncertain. Trimming removed 4 bases from V and 4 bases from J, with 14 bases in between. The V gene's germline CDR1 is LGHDT and CDR2 YNNKEL (reference sequence). The CDR3 contains 16 residues.

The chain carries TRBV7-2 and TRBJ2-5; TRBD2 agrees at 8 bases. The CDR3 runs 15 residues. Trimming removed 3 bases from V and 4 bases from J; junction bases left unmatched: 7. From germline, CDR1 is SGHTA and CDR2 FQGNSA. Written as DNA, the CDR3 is TGTGCCAGCAGCTTTCGTATCGCGGGGGGAGAGACCCAGTACTTC. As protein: CASSFRIAGGETQYF. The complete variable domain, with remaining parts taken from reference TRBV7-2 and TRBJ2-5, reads GAGVSQSPSNKVTEKGKDVELRCDPISGHTALYWYRQSLGQGLEFLIYFQGNSAPDKSGLPSDRFSAERTGGSVSTLTIQRTQQEDSAVYLCASSFRIAGGETQYFGPGTRLLVL.

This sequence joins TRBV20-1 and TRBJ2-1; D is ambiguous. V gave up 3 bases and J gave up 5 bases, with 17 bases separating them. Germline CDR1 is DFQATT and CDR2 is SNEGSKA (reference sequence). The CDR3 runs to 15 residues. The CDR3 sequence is CSASGVFRADNEQFF. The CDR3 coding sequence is TGCAGTGCTAGTGGGGTCTTCCGGGCCGACAATGAGCAGTTCTTC.

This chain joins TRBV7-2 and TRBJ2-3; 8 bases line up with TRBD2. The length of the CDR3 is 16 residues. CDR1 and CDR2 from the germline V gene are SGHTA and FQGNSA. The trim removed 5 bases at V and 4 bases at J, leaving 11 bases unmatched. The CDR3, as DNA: TGTGCCAGCAGCCTCGTCGGCGCGGGGGGCTCAGATACGCAGTATTTT. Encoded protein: CASSLVGAGGSDTQYF. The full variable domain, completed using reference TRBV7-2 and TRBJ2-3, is GAGVSQSPSNKVTEKGKDVELRCDPISGHTALYWYRQSLGQGLEFLIYFQGNSAPDKSGLPSDRFSAERTGGSVSTLTIQRTQQEDSAVYLCASSLVGAGGSDTQYFGPGTRLTVL.

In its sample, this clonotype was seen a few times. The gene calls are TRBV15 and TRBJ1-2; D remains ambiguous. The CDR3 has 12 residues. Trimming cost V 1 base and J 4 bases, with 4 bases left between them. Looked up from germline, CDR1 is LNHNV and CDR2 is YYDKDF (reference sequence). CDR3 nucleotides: TGTGCCACCAGCAGAGCGGGCTATGGCTACACCTTC. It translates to CATSRAGYGYTF.

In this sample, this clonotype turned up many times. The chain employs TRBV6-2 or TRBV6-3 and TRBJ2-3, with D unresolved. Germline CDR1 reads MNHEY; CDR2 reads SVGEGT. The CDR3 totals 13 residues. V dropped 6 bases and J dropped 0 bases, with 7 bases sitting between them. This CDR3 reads CASSYGSTDTQYF. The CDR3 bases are TGTGCCAGCAGCTACGGGAGCACAGATACGCAGTATTTT.

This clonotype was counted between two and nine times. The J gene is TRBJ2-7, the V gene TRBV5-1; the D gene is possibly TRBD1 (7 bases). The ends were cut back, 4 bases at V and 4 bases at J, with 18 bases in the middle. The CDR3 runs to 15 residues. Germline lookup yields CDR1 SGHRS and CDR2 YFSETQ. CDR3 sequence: CASSLGGTEVYEQYF. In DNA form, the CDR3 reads TGCGCCAGCAGCCTGGGCGGGACAGAGGTGTACGAGCAGTACTTC.

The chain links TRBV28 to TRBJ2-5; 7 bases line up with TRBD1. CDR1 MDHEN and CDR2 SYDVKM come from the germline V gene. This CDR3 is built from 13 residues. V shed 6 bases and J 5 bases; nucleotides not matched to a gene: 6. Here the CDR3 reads CASSDRVEETQYF. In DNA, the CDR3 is TGTGCCAGCAGCGACAGGGTGGAGGAGACCCAGTACTTC.

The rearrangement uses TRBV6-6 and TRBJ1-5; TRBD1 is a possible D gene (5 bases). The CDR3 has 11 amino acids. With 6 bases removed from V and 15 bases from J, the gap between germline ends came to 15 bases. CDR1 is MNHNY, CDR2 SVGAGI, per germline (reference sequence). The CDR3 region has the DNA TGTGCCAGCAGGCTCGGACACACTTCGCATTTT. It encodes CASRLGHTSHF.

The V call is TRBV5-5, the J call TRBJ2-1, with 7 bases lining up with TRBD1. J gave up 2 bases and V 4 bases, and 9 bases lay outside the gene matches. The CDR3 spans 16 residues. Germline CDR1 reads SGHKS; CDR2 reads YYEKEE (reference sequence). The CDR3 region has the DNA TGTGCCAGCAGCCCGGGAATTCAGGGGGCCTACAATGAGCAGTTCTTC. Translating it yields CASSPGIQGAYNEQFF.

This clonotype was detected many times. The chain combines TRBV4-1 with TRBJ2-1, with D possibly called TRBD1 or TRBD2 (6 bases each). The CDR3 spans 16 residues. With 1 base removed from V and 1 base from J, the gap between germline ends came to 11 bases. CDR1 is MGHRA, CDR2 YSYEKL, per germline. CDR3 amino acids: CASSQATGASYNEQFF. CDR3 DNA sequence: TGCGCCAGCAGCCAAGCAACGGGGGCTTCCTACAATGAGCAGTTCTTC.

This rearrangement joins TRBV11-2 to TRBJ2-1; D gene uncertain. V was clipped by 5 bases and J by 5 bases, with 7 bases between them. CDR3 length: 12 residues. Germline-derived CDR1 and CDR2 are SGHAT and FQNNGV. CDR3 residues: CASSLPDNEQFF. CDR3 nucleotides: TGTGCCAGCAGCCTCCCGGACAATGAGCAGTTCTTC.

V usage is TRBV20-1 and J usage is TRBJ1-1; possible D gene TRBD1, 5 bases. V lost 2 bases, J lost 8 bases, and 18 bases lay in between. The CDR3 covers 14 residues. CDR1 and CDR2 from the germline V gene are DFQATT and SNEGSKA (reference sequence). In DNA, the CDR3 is TGCAGTGCTAGACAGGGTAGGGGAGCCGCGGAAGCTTTCTTT. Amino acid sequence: CSARQGRGAAEAFF.